The clone carrying this TCR beta chain was picked up one time. The record originates from a study of blood T cell repertoires in COVID-19. Study-level background: Sites in the United States, Italy and Spain provided acute and convalescent COVID-19 samples. In each case, the material was cDNA or gDNA derived from T cells, B-cell-depleted T cells, or PBMCs.

The CDR3 has 15 amino acids. Trimming shortened V by 7 bases and J by 4 bases, and 17 bases separated the two germline ends. Germline loops: CDR1 LNHDA, CDR2 SQIVND (reference sequence). Here immunoSEQ multiplex PCR was the method, and the copy in TCRdb shows in-frame clones only, minus some. This table holds 380,000 or so clones, approximately 88% found once. Sequencing was performed on peripheral blood. The rearrangement joins TRBV19 to TRBJ2-1, with D possibly TRBD1 on 6 matching bases. This TCR came from a middle-aged man with acute or convalescent COVID-19. The CDR3 DNA reads as TGTGCCAGTAAATTTGGGGGCGCCACGTACAATGAGCAGTTCTTC. Translation gives CASKFGGATYNEQFF.